These T cell receptor beta chains were read from a single sample in a study of T cell responses to AZD1222 COVID-19 vaccine. Sequencing was performed with immunoSEQ multiplex PCR; in TCRdb, only in-frame clones are kept and a portion is missing. The sample carries about 140,000 clones, around 87% recorded once. The material sequenced was peripheral blood, taken on day 0 of AZD1222 vaccination. The receptors were sampled from an adult in good health. CDR3s include the opening cysteine and the closing phenylalanine or tryptophan. D genes are given only for firm matches. Size values are once, few and many counts, or a class for expanded clones, and some rows have none.

size	length	V	J	D	CDR3	DNA
NA	12	TRBV6-5	TRBJ1-2	NA	CASSYSNYGYTF	TGTGCCAGCAGTTACAGTAACTATGGCTACACCTTC
NA	16	TRBV7-9	TRBJ1-2	TRBD1	CASSLPGQGAIYGYTF	TGTGCCAGCAGCTTACCCGGACAGGGGGCCATCTATGGCTACACCTTC
NA	17	TRBV19	TRBJ1-5	TRBD1	CASSGQGGMRSNQPQHF	TGTGCCAGTAGCGGACAGGGGGGGATGAGAAGCAATCAGCCCCAGCATTTT
NA	18	TRBV5-1	TRBJ1-4	NA	CASSPSYRTTRSNEKLFF	TGCGCCAGCAGCCCATCGTACAGAACCACTCGAAGTAATGAAAAACTGTTTTTT
NA	14	TRBV27	TRBJ2-7	NA	CASSKQPSSYEQYF	TGTGCCAGCAGTAAACAGCCAAGCTCCTACGAGCAGTACTTC
NA	16	TRBV6-1	TRBJ1-3	NA	CASSEGSGLSGNTIYF	TGTGCCAGCAGTGAAGGCAGCGGACTCTCTGGAAACACCATATATTTT
NA	13	TRBV6-5	TRBJ1-2	NA	CASSKGGNYGYTF	TGTGCCAGCAGCAAAGGGGGTAACTATGGCTACACCTTC
NA	16	TRBV6-2/TRBV6-3	TRBJ2-1	NA	CASSSHGAGQYNEQFF	TGTGCCAGCAGTTCCCACGGAGCGGGCCAATACAATGAGCAGTTCTTC
NA	17	TRBV14	TRBJ2-1	TRBD2	CASSQPGLAGVYNEQFF	TGTGCCAGCAGCCAACCGGGACTAGCGGGTGTTTACAATGAGCAGTTCTTC
NA	19	TRBV1	TRBJ2-2	NA	CTSGQPRTSGRSRHRGAVF	TGCACCAGCGGCCAACCCCGGACTAGCGGGCGCTCGAGGCACCGGGGAGCTGTTTTT
NA	17	TRBV27	TRBJ1-5	NA	CASSLSGTKYSNQPQHF	TGTGCCAGCAGTTTATCAGGGACTAAGTATAGCAATCAGCCCCAGCATTTT
NA	13	TRBV20-1	TRBJ1-1	NA	CSASPRLNTEAFF	TGCAGTGCTAGTCCTAGATTGAACACTGAAGCTTTCTTT
NA	11	TRBV5-1	TRBJ1-1	NA	CASTGGPEAFF	TGCGCCAGCACCGGAGGCCCTGAAGCTTTCTTT
NA	16	TRBV9	TRBJ2-1	TRBD1	CASSADRDRVYNEQFF	TGTGCCAGCAGCGCTGACCGGGACAGAGTATACAATGAGCAGTTCTTC
NA	13	TRBV27	TRBJ1-2	NA	CASSSAQFYGYTF	TGTGCCAGCAGTTCTGCCCAGTTCTATGGCTACACCTTC
NA	19	TRBV10-2	TRBJ2-2	TRBD2	CASTVRVWGLTTSTGELFF	TGCGCCAGCACTGTGCGAGTTTGGGGACTAACCACGAGCACCGGGGAGCTGTTTTTT
NA	17	TRBV5-5	TRBJ2-1	NA	CASTAQAGTLKGNEQFF	TGTGCCAGCACCGCGCAAGCCGGGACTCTCAAAGGGAATGAGCAGTTCTTC
NA	17	TRBV7-9	TRBJ2-7	TRBD2	CASSLGDSGGFPYEQYF	TGTGCCAGCAGCCTCGGGGATAGCGGGGGTTTCCCCTACGAGCAGTACTTC
NA	16	TRBV19	TRBJ2-6	NA	CASRDRYPSGANVLTF	TGTGCCAGTAGAGACAGGTATCCCTCTGGGGCCAACGTCCTGACTTTC
NA	14	TRBV30	TRBJ1-2	TRBD1	CAWSVGTGRYGYTF	TGTGCCTGGAGTGTAGGGACAGGGAGATATGGCTACACCTTC
NA	14	TRBV14	TRBJ1-3	NA	CASSQASGGNTIYF	TGTGCCAGCAGCCAAGCCTCAGGGGGAAACACCATATATTTT
once	12	TRBV5-1	TRBJ1-1	NA	CASSSEGAEAFF	TGCGCCAGCAGCTCGGAAGGTGCTGAAGCTTTCTTT
NA	14	TRBV19	TRBJ2-1	TRBD1	CASRDRGLGNEQFF	TGTGCCAGTAGAGACAGGGGGTTAGGGAATGAGCAGTTCTTC
NA	15	TRBV10-3	TRBJ1-1	NA	CAISEFGVKGTEAFF	TGTGCCATCAGTGAGTTCGGGGTGAAAGGCACTGAAGCTTTCTTT